These 14 T cell receptor beta chains were all obtained from the same sample, sequenced in a study of T cells in Graves' hyperthyroidism and ophthalmopathy. Amplification of TCR beta CDR3 regions was performed using RNA transcripts as template. First-round RT-PCR targeting the TCR CDR3 was performed with the HTBI primer set. Via MiXCR, TCRdb re-called the multiplex PCR reads, giving one row per CDR3 protein. The data contain some 800,000 distinct CDR3 sequences, about two fifths of them seen just once; the ten biggest clones take up approximately 10%. Sequenced sample: blood. The source of these receptors is a man between 18 and 35 years old with Graves' hyperthyroidism.

The chain links TRBV29-1 to TRBJ1-2; D call uncertain. Germline lookup yields CDR1 SQVTM and CDR2 ANQGSEA. Trimming stripped 8 bases from V and 10 bases from J, with 17 bases between. The CDR3 has 11 residues. For the CDR3, the DNA is TGCAGCTTGGGCACTGGCGGCCACTACACCTTC. Translating gives CSLGTGGHYTF.

This chain connects TRBV6-4 to TRBJ1-5; D unresolved. Trimming shortened V by 3 bases and J by 5 bases, and 8 bases separated the two germline ends. The CDR3 spans 13 residues. Germline V CDR1 and CDR2: MRHNA, SNTAGT. In nucleotides, the CDR3 is TGTGCCAGCAGTGAATACGGGGATCAGCCCCAGCATTTT. It yields the protein CASSEYGDQPQHF.

The chain links TRBV4-1 to TRBJ1-1; TRBD1 is a possible D gene (5 bases). The length of the CDR3 is 15 residues. In germline, CDR1 is MGHRA, CDR2 YSYEKL. Deletions cut 0 bases from V and 6 bases from J, with 14 bases between. This chain's CDR3 is CASSQESTDEAEAFF. The CDR3 region has the DNA TGCGCCAGCAGCCAAGAATCGACAGATGAGGCTGAAGCTTTCTTT.

This chain connects TRBV2 to TRBJ2-7; either TRBD1 or TRBD2 may supply D (5 bases each). The J call may be incorrect, as the DNA end agrees better with TRBJ2-1. The germline gives CDR1 SNHLY, CDR2 FYNNEI. The CDR3 loop spans 15 amino acids. As DNA, the CDR3 is TGTGCCAGCAGCTTCTCGGGGACCCCCAACAATGAGCAGTTCTTC. Protein sequence: CASSFSGTPNNEQFF.

The chain carries TRBV4-1 and TRBJ1-1; no clear D. Germline V gene lookup returns CDR1 MGHRA and CDR2 YSYEKL. The CDR3 covers 14 residues. The ends were cut back, 4 bases at V and 1 base at J, with 10 bases in the middle. CDR3 sequence reads: CASSPGTKNTEAFF. The CDR3 DNA sequence: TGCGCCAGCAGCCCCGGAACGAAGAACACTGAAGCTTTCTTT.

There are many counts of this clonotype. The chain uses TRBV19 and TRBJ1-1; TRBD1 might be the D (6 bases). Deletions cut 7 bases from V and 1 base from J, with 10 bases between. The V gene's germline CDR1 is LNHDA and CDR2 SQIVND (reference sequence). This CDR3 is 13 amino acids long. As DNA, the CDR3 is TGTGCCAGTATAGCCAGGGGGAACACTGAAGCTTTCTTT. This encodes CASIARGNTEAFF.

There are many counts of this clonotype. The V and J genes are TRBV10-3 and TRBJ1-2, with 8 bases fitting TRBD1. CDR1 is ENHRY and CDR2 is SYGVKD in the germline V gene. The CDR3 sequence is 13 residues long. J was trimmed by 2 bases and V by 4 bases; bases with no gene match: 0. CDR3 loop: CAISGQGNYGYTF. The CDR3 DNA is TGTGCCATCAGTGGACAGGGGAACTATGGCTACACCTTC.

This clonotype was found many times. The chain combines TRBV29-1 with TRBJ1-4; the match to TRBD1 covers 7 bases. The V gene's germline CDR1 is SQVTM and CDR2 ANQGSEA. J gave up 7 bases and V 6 bases, and 5 bases lay outside the gene matches. CDR3 length equals 12 residues. CDR3 amino acids: CSVETGSEKLFF. CDR3 DNA: TGCAGCGTAGAGACAGGGAGTGAAAAACTGTTTTTT.

The V gene is TRBV20-1, the J gene TRBJ2-6; 15 nucleotides match TRBD2. V shed 6 bases, J shed 0 bases, and the junction held 6 bases outside the gene matches. Per the germline V gene, CDR1 is DFQATT and CDR2 is SNEGSKA (reference sequence). CDR3 length equals 18 residues. The CDR3 loop is CSARGTSGGTSGANVLTF. DNA of the CDR3: TGCAGTGCCCGAGGGACTAGCGGGGGGACCTCTGGGGCCAACGTCCTGACTTTC.

V gene TRBV12-3 or TRBV12-4 combines with J gene TRBJ2-7, with 16 bases lining up with TRBD2. J lost 7 bases, V lost 5 bases, and 5 bases had no gene match. The CDR3 loop spans 15 amino acids. Written as DNA, the CDR3 is TGTGCCAGCAGTACCGGGACTAGCGGGAGGGATGAGCAGTACTTC. Amino acids: CASSTGTSGRDEQYF.

This clonotype was observed many times. The V and J genes are TRBV10-2 and TRBJ1-1; D uncertain. Trimming cost V 8 bases and J 1 base, with 5 bases left between them. The V gene's germline CDR1 is WSHSY and CDR2 SAAADI. The CDR3 runs to 11 residues. The CDR3 here is CASETNTEAFF. Here the CDR3 DNA reads TGCGCCAGCGAGACGAACACTGAAGCTTTCTTT.

The J gene is TRBJ2-1, the V gene TRBV10-3; the D is unclear. The CDR3 extends over 11 amino acids. Germline V lookup: CDR1 ENHRY, CDR2 SYGVKD. V was pared by 2 bases and J by 10 bases, with 6 bases between. The CDR3 sequence is CAISEPAEQFF. The CDR3 DNA follows: TGTGCCATCAGTGAGCCGGCAGAGCAGTTCTTC.

The chain recombines TRBV6-5 with TRBJ1-1; possible D gene TRBD1, 5 bases. Germline V gene data show CDR1 as MNHEY and CDR2 as SVGAGI. Trimming pared 5 bases from V and 4 bases from J, leaving 14 bases between. The CDR3 contains 14 residues. The CDR3, as DNA: TGTGCCAGCAGTCCCAGGGCTATGGGCACTGAAGCTTTCTTT. It specifies CASSPRAMGTEAFF.

This clonotype was seen just once. This chain uses TRBV15 with TRBJ2-5; maybe TRBD2 (6 bases). V was cut by 3 bases and J by 2 bases, with 10 bases left in between. Germline V gene sequence: CDR1 LNHNV, CDR2 YYDKDF (reference sequence). The CDR3 covers 14 residues. CDR3 amino acids: CATSSRDWQETQYF. CDR3 nucleotides: TGTGCCACCAGCAGTCGGGACTGGCAAGAGACCCAGTACTTC.